These 32 T cell receptor beta chains share one sample of origin, sequenced in a study of beta chain features in type 1 diabetes. Study-wide findings and caveats: Shortening of TCRB CDR3s, moderate but significant, appeared in all four CD4+ subsets of Type 1 diabetes patients.

TCRB transcripts that were expressed got sequenced, as all of the isolated RNA had been reverse transcribed. Sequenced by immunoSEQ multiplex PCR; TCRdb stores in-frame clones only, minus some. The sample includes approximately 730,000 clones, 13% of them seen just once. Their target antigens are unknown. Sequencing was performed on naive CD4+ T cells from blood. The origin of the receptors is a man aged 18 to 35 with type 1 diabetes.

The V and J genes are TRBV9 and TRBJ1-1, with unresolved D. Per germline, CDR1 SGDLS and CDR2 YYNGEE. The germline V and J ends were trimmed by 2 bases and 2 bases, with 10 bases remaining between them. This CDR3 contains 14 residues. CDR3 in DNA: TGTGCCAGCAGCGTTACCTCTTCAAACACTGAAGCTTTCTTT. Its protein product is CASSVTSSNTEAFF.

The CDR3, as DNA: TGCGCCAGCAGCCAAGGCGGGGACAGGGTACTATCTGGAAACACCATATATTTT. It codes for CASSQGGDRVLSGNTIYF. The rearrangement links TRBV4-1 to TRBJ1-3, with TRBD1 identical over 9 bases. The CDR3 has 18 residues. Trimming at V came to 1 base and at J to 1 base, leaving 8 bases not matched to a gene. CDR1 is MGHRA and CDR2 is YSYEKL in the germline V gene.

The chain has TRBV19 and TRBJ2-1; the match to TRBD1 covers 7 bases. This CDR3 comprises 13 residues. V was clipped by 7 bases and J by 3 bases; unmatched bases: 3. Germline CDR1 reads LNHDA; CDR2 reads SQIVND (reference sequence). DNA for the CDR3: TGTGCCAGTACCAGGACAGGCTACAATGAGCAGTTCTTC. It yields the protein CASTRTGYNEQFF.

A note on this clone: Other nucleotide sequences from this sample produce the same CDR3. CDR3: CASSVASGTEAFF. The CDR3, as DNA: TGTGCCAGCAGCGTAGCATCAGGCACTGAAGCTTTCTTT. The chain links TRBV9 to TRBJ1-1; the D is unclear. Per the germline V gene, CDR1 is SGDLS and CDR2 is YYNGEE. The CDR3 sequence is 13 residues long. Between the trimmed V and J ends, which lost 0 bases and 4 bases, there was a span of 7 bases. Using reference TRBV9 and TRBJ1-1 for the parts outside the CDR3, the full variable domain is DSGVTQTPKHLITATGQRVTLRCSPRSGDLSVYWYQQSLDQGLQFLIQYYNGEERAKGNILERFSAQQFPDLHSELNLSSLELGDSALYFCASSVASGTEAFFGQGTRLTVV.

This clone occurred a few times. The chain employs TRBV19 and TRBJ1-1; D is perhaps TRBD1 (5 bases). Trimming took 3 bases from V and 4 from J, leaving 15 bases between them. CDR3 size: 15 residues. The germline CDR1 and CDR2 sequences are LNHDA and SQIVND (reference sequence). CDR3 DNA: TGTGCCAGTAGTATGGCTTGGGGCATCGGCACTGAAGCTTTCTTT. Its protein is CASSMAWGIGTEAFF.

Worth noting for this clone: Other DNA sequences of this sample code for an identical CDR3. V and J are TRBV30 and TRBJ1-1; 7 positions match TRBD1. Germline loops: CDR1 GTSNPN, CDR2 SVGIG (reference sequence). The V and J ends lost 2 bases and 1 base, in that order; junction bases with no gene match: 4. The CDR3 totals 14 residues. The CDR3 DNA is TGTGCCTGGAGTCCTCAGGGGGGGAACACTGAAGCTTTCTTT. Residues: CAWSPQGGNTEAFF.

A few counts support this clone. The gene calls are TRBV7-2 and TRBJ1-5; D ambiguous. The V end lost 4 bases, the J end lost 3 bases, and 10 bases lay between the germline ends. Germline V CDR1 and CDR2: SGHTA, FQGNSA. The CDR3 is made up of 14 amino acids. In nucleotides, the CDR3 is TGTGCCAGCAGCTCTGGGCAGTTCAATCAGCCCCAGCATTTT. It codes for CASSSGQFNQPQHF. Supplemented by reference TRBV7-2 and TRBJ1-5, the full variable domain reads GAGVSQSPSNKVTEKGKDVELRCDPISGHTALYWYRQSLGQGLEFLIYFQGNSAPDKSGLPSDRFSAERTGGSVSTLTIQRTQQEDSAVYLCASSSGQFNQPQHFGDGTRLSIL.

This clone turned up a few times. The chain employs TRBV5-1 and TRBJ1-2; no reliable D call. The CDR3 sequence is 13 residues long. Trimming shortened V by 1 base and J by 2 bases, and 6 bases separated the two germline ends. The germline V gene has CDR1 SGHRS and CDR2 YFSETQ. This CDR3 reads CASSLFENYGYTF. DNA of the CDR3: TGCGCCAGCAGCTTGTTTGAGAACTATGGCTACACCTTC.

V gene TRBV18 combines with J gene TRBJ2-5; 10 nucleotides agree with TRBD1. CDR3 length: 15 amino acids. Looked up from germline, CDR1 is KGHSH and CDR2 is LQKENI. Trimming took 3 bases from V and 4 from J; bases not matched to a gene: 5. CDR3 sequence reads: CASSPSTGGGETQYF. For the CDR3, the DNA is TGTGCCAGCTCACCCTCGACAGGGGGCGGAGAGACCCAGTACTTC. The full variable domain, rest sourced from reference TRBV18 and TRBJ2-5, is NAGVMQNPRHLVRRRGQEARLRCSPMKGHSHVYWYRQLPEEGLKFMVYLQKENIIDESGMPKERFSAEFPKEGPSILRIQQVVRGDSAAYFCASSPSTGGGETQYFGPGTRLLVL.

This clone was counted a few times. CDR3: CASSYSVVQGNEKLFF. The CDR3 bases are TGTGCCAGCAGTTACTCCGTTGTACAGGGGAATGAAAAACTGTTTTTT. The rearrangement uses TRBV6-5 and TRBJ1-4, with 7 bases that match TRBD1. CDR1 is MNHEY, CDR2 SVGAGI, per germline. The junction had 6 bases not matched to a gene; V was cut back by 0 bases and J by 5 bases. The CDR3 spans 16 residues.

This rearrangement joins TRBV29-1 to TRBJ1-1; the D gene is possibly TRBD1 (5 bases). The CDR3 has 12 residues. V was cut by 4 bases and J by 1 base, with 7 bases left in between. The V gene's germline CDR1 is SQVTM and CDR2 ANQGSEA. The CDR3 here is CSVAGPNTEAFF. The CDR3 nucleotides are TGCAGCGTTGCGGGACCGAACACTGAAGCTTTCTTT. The whole variable domain, remainder taken from reference TRBV29-1 and TRBJ1-1, is SAVISQKPSRDICQRGTSLTIQCQVDSQVTMMFWYRQQPGQSLTLIATANQGSEATYESGFVIDKFPISRPNLTFSTLTVSNMSPEDSSIYLCSVAGPNTEAFFGQGTRLTVV.

CDR3 sequence reads: CSVEGGVNTEAFF. Written as DNA, the CDR3 is TGCAGCGTTGAGGGAGGGGTAAACACTGAAGCTTTCTTT. The V call is TRBV29-1, the J call TRBJ1-1; D possibly corresponds to TRBD1 (5 bases). Germline V lookup: CDR1 SQVTM, CDR2 ANQGSEA. Trimming removed 3 bases at V and 2 bases at J, with 10 bases between. The CDR3 length is 13 residues.

This chain links TRBV28 with TRBJ2-1, with 9 bases aligning to TRBD2. The CDR3 is 15 amino acids. The V and J ends lost 3 bases and 6 bases, in that order; junction bases with no gene match: 6. Germline V gene sequence: CDR1 MDHEN, CDR2 SYDVKM. The CDR3 DNA follows: TGTGCCAGCAGTTTTTTGAGCGGGGGGCCCAATGAGCAGTTCTTC. This encodes CASSFLSGGPNEQFF.

A few counts support this clone. The chain uses TRBV15 and TRBJ2-7, with D possibly being TRBD1 (6 bases). Looked up from germline, CDR1 is LNHNV and CDR2 is YYDKDF (reference sequence). Trimming cost V 2 bases and J 0 bases, with 14 bases left between them. The CDR3 is made up of 16 amino acids. The CDR3 DNA is TGTGCCACCAGCAGACCTGGGACATTGAGCTCCTACGAGCAGTACTTC. This encodes CATSRPGTLSSYEQYF.

This chain connects TRBV7-8 to TRBJ2-1; no clear D. Trimming took 1 base from V and 9 from J, leaving 7 bases between them. Germline CDR1 SGHVS, CDR2 FQNEAQ. The CDR3 sequence is 12 residues long. The CDR3 protein is CASSLVRAEQFF. The CDR3 coding sequence is TGTGCCAGCAGCTTAGTTCGGGCTGAGCAGTTCTTC. The full variable domain, completed using reference TRBV7-8 and TRBJ2-1, is GAGVSQSPRYKVAKRGQDVALRCDPISGHVSLFWYQQALGQGPEFLTYFQNEAQLDKSGLPSDRFFAERPEGSVSTLKIQRTQQEDSAVYLCASSLVRAEQFFGPGTRLTVL.

This clone showed up just a few times. V gene TRBV18 combines with J gene TRBJ1-2; 8 nucleotides line up with TRBD1. The trim removed 2 bases at V and 0 bases at J, leaving 5 bases unmatched. The CDR3 extends over 16 amino acids. The germline gives CDR1 KGHSH, CDR2 LQKENI. As DNA, the CDR3 is TGTGCCAGCTCACCAGGGACAGGACCCTCTAACTATGGCTACACCTTC. Translated: CASSPGTGPSNYGYTF.

The table lists this clone with a few counts. This chain links TRBV7-9 with TRBJ1-2; 8 bases fit TRBD1. The CDR3 sequence is 14 residues long. Germline CDR1 and CDR2: SEHNR and FQNEAQ (reference sequence). Germline trimming cut 5 bases from V and 4 bases from J; bases unmatched to any gene: 6. CDR3 in DNA: TGTGCCAGCAGCCCCGGGACAGGAGCCTATGGCTACACCTTC. It encodes CASSPGTGAYGYTF.

The rearrangement uses TRBV2 and TRBJ2-7; TRBD1 matches 9 bases. Germline CDR1 SNHLY, CDR2 FYNNEI. V lost 6 bases, J lost 2 bases, and 2 bases stayed unmatched. The CDR3 runs to 13 residues. In nucleotides, the CDR3 is TGTGCCAGCAGCGGACAGGGGCCCTACGAGCAGTACTTC. Protein sequence: CASSGQGPYEQYF.

Only a few counts were recorded for this clone. J is TRBJ2-1 and V is TRBV5-4; D is possibly TRBD1 (6 bases). Germline CDR1 SGHNT, CDR2 YYREEE (reference sequence). V lost 0 bases, J lost 9 bases, and 22 bases lay in between. This CDR3 contains 17 residues. The CDR3 loop reads CASSLATGRESVGEQFF. As DNA, the CDR3 is TGTGCCAGCAGCTTGGCCACAGGGCGCGAAAGTGTAGGTGAGCAGTTCTTC.

This chain uses TRBV5-5 with TRBJ2-4; D unclear. Trimming took 1 base from V and 2 from J, leaving 22 bases between them. The CDR3 is made up of 19 amino acids. Germline V gene data show CDR1 as SGHKS and CDR2 as YYEKEE (reference sequence). CDR3 in amino acids: CASSLWGGISFPPKNIQYF. CDR3 nucleotides: TGTGCCAGCAGCTTGTGGGGTGGGATCTCATTCCCACCCAAAAACATTCAGTACTTC.

The CDR3 bases are TGTGCCAGCAGTTCACAGGGCTATGGCTACACCTTC. Residues: CASSSQGYGYTF. This rearrangement joins TRBV6-5 to TRBJ1-2, with D maybe TRBD1 (6 bases). The CDR3 consists of 12 residues. V was shortened by 4 bases and J by 4 bases, with 7 bases between the two germline ends. Looked up from germline, CDR1 is MNHEY and CDR2 is SVGAGI.

This clone was seen more than once but under ten times. The J gene is TRBJ2-1, the V gene TRBV2; 7 nucleotides match TRBD1. Per the germline V gene, CDR1 is SNHLY and CDR2 is FYNNEI. There are 13 residues in the CDR3. Trimming cost V 8 bases and J 5 bases; bases outside gene matches: 6. The DNA of the CDR3 is TGTGCCAGCCTAAGGGACAGTCACAATGAGCAGTTCTTC. Its protein is CASLRDSHNEQFF.

This clone was found a few times. The V and J genes are TRBV19 and TRBJ2-3; a weak D match, TRBD2 (6 bases). The germline V gene has CDR1 LNHDA and CDR2 SQIVND (reference sequence). The CDR3 has 17 amino acids. The V gene lost 5 bases and the J gene lost 6 bases, with 24 bases spanning the gap. The CDR3 DNA is TGTGCCAGTAGTCCCCGGTGGGGGGAACCTTCAGCGGATACGCAGTATTTT. It specifies CASSPRWGEPSADTQYF.

This clone occurred a few times. The V gene is TRBV7-9, the J gene TRBJ1-4; TRBD1 might be the D (5 bases). CDR3 length: 15 residues. Looked up from germline, CDR1 is SEHNR and CDR2 is FQNEAQ (reference sequence). Deletions cut 1 base from V and 3 bases from J, with 9 bases between. CDR3 DNA sequence: TGTGCCAGCAGCTTAGGAGGGGCTTCTAATGAAAAACTGTTTTTT. Amino acid sequence: CASSLGGASNEKLFF.

This chain joins TRBV9 and TRBJ1-6, with D perhaps matching TRBD1 (5 bases). The V end was cut by 2 bases, the J end by 7 bases, with 10 bases between. The germline V gene has CDR1 SGDLS and CDR2 YYNGEE. The length of the CDR3 is 14 residues. CDR3 coding DNA: TGTGCCAGCAGCGTTCGGGGGGAAAATTCACCCCTCCACTTT. Translated: CASSVRGENSPLHF.

This clone was seen only a few times. The chain employs TRBV5-1 and TRBJ1-1; D gene uncertain. The CDR3 is 13 amino acids. Deletions cut 3 bases from V and 5 bases from J, with 11 bases between. CDR1 SGHRS and CDR2 YFSETQ come from the germline V gene. The CDR3 reads CASSSFTGTEAFF. CDR3 in DNA: TGCGCCAGCAGCTCCTTTACGGGGACTGAAGCTTTCTTT. Full variable domain (missing parts from reference TRBV5-1 and TRBJ1-1): KAGVTQTPRYLIKTRGQQVTLSCSPISGHRSVSWYQQTPGQGLQFLFEYFSETQRNKGNFPGRFSGRQFSNSRSEMNVSTLELGDSALYLCASSSFTGTEAFFGQGTRLTVV.

This chain uses TRBV7-8 with TRBJ2-1; the match to TRBD2 covers 12 bases. J was trimmed by 7 bases and V by 5 bases; bases with no gene match: 12. Germline loops: CDR1 SGHVS, CDR2 FQNEAQ. The CDR3 runs 17 residues. The CDR3 loop is CASSLHFLAGGRNEQFF. DNA of the CDR3: TGTGCCAGCAGCCTCCACTTTCTAGCGGGGGGGCGGAATGAGCAGTTCTTC. The full variable domain, completed using reference TRBV7-8 and TRBJ2-1, is GAGVSQSPRYKVAKRGQDVALRCDPISGHVSLFWYQQALGQGPEFLTYFQNEAQLDKSGLPSDRFFAERPEGSVSTLKIQRTQQEDSAVYLCASSLHFLAGGRNEQFFGPGTRLTVL.

This clone was seen only a few times. The rearrangement joins TRBV6-6 to TRBJ2-5; TRBD2 matches 7 bases. This CDR3 is built from 16 residues. V lost 4 bases and J lost 4; bases outside the gene matches: 12. The germline CDR1 and CDR2 sequences are MNHNY and SVGAGI (reference sequence). The chain's CDR3 is CASSSLGGSGAETQYF. DNA of the CDR3: TGTGCCAGCAGTTCCCTCGGGGGGAGCGGAGCAGAGACCCAGTACTTC.

A few counts support this clone. The sample holds other DNA sequences that translate to the same CDR3. The rearrangement links TRBV11-2 to TRBJ1-1, with D unclear. V lost 1 base and J 1 base, leaving 7 bases between the germline ends. Per germline, CDR1 SGHAT and CDR2 FQNNGV. CDR3 length: 14 amino acids. The CDR3 protein is CASSLVAGNTEAFF. CDR3 nucleotide sequence: TGTGCCAGCAGCTTAGTGGCAGGGAACACTGAAGCTTTCTTT.

The V and J genes are TRBV5-1 and TRBJ1-1, with TRBD1 matching 8 bases. Germline loops: CDR1 SGHRS, CDR2 YFSETQ. This CDR3 spans 17 amino acids. Trimming at V came to 4 bases and at J to 0 bases, leaving 11 bases not matched to a gene. CDR3 nucleotides: TGCGCCAGCAGCCCAGGGACAGGTTTTTTACTGAACACTGAAGCTTTCTTT. It specifies CASSPGTGFLLNTEAFF.

This clone was seen a few times. V gene TRBV28 combines with J gene TRBJ2-7, with 7 bases lining up with TRBD2. The junction had 6 bases not matched to a gene; V was cut back by 3 bases and J by 1 base. The CDR3 totals 15 residues. CDR1 MDHEN and CDR2 SYDVKM come from the germline V gene. CDR3 nucleotides: TGTGCCAGCAGTTTTCGGCGGGGGAAATCCTACGAGCAGTACTTC. Translation: CASSFRRGKSYEQYF. Using reference TRBV28 and TRBJ2-7 for the parts outside the CDR3, the full variable domain is DVKVTQSSRYLVKRTGEKVFLECVQDMDHENMFWYRQDPGLGLRLIYFSYDVKMKEKGDIPEGYSVSREKKERFSLILESASTNQTSMYLCASSFRRGKSYEQYFGPGTRLTVT.

This clone appeared once. V and J are TRBV19 and TRBJ1-1, with unresolved D. The germline V and J ends were trimmed by 7 bases and 2 bases, with 11 bases remaining between them. Germline CDR1 and CDR2: LNHDA and SQIVND (reference sequence). This CDR3 contains 13 residues. The CDR3 nucleotides are TGTGCCAGTAAAGTTCGAGAAAACACTGAAGCTTTCTTT. Its protein product is CASKVRENTEAFF. Drawing the rest from reference TRBV19 and TRBJ1-1, the complete variable domain is DGGITQSPKYLFRKEGQNVTLSCEQNLNHDAMYWYRQDPGQGLRLIYYSQIVNDFQKGDIAEGYSVSREKKESFPLTVTSAQKNPTAFYLCASKVRENTEAFFGQGTRLTVV.